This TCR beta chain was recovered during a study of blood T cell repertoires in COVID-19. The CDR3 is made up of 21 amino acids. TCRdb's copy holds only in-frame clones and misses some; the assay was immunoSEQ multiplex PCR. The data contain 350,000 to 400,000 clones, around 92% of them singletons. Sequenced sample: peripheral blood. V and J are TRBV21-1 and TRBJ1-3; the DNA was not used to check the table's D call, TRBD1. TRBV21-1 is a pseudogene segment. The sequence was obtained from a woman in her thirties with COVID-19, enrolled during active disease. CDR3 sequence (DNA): TGTGCCAGCAGCAAGAACCGGGACAGGGGTTCGTTACGCTGCCCTGGAAACACCATATATTTT. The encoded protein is CASSKNRDRGSLRCPGNTIYF.